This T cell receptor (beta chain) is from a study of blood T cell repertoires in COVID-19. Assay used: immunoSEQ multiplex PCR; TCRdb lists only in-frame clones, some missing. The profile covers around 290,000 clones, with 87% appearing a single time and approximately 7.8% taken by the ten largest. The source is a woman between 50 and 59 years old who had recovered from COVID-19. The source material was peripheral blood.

CDR3 DNA sequence: TGTGCCAGTAGTCTACGACAGGGGGCCGTTGGCACTGAAGCTTTCTTT. The encoded protein is CASSLRQGAVGTEAFF. J is TRBJ1-1 and V is TRBV19; 10 bases fit TRBD1. This CDR3 is 16 amino acids long. Germline CDR1 is LNHDA and CDR2 is SQIVND (reference sequence). V was pared by 5 bases and J by 4 bases, with 10 bases of the junction left unmatched.